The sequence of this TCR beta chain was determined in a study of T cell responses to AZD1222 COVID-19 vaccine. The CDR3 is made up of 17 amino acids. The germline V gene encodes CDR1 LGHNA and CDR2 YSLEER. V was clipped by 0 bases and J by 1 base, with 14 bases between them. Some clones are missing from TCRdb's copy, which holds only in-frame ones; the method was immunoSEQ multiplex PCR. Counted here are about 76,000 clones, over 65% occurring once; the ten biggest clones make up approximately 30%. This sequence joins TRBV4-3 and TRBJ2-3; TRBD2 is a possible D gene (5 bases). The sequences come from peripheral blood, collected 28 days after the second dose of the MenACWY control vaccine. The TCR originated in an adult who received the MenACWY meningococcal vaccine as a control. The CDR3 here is CASSQDLTGMGTDTQYF. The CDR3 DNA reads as TGCGCCAGCAGCCAAGATCTCACGGGGATGGGCACAGATACGCAGTATTTT.